This paragraph covers one T cell receptor beta chain sequence. The record originates from a study of CD8 T cells in Susac syndrome. From germline, CDR1 is SEHNR and CDR2 FQNEAQ (reference sequence). The CDR3 runs to 17 residues. V gave up 5 bases and J gave up 2 bases; unmatched junction bases: 9. Reverse transcription used about 0.45 to 1 ug RNA and random hexamers. Across 54 Vbeta and 13 Jbeta, immunoSEQ multiplex PCR amplified TCR beta CDR3. One entry per CDR3 protein results from TCRdb running MiXCR on the immunoSEQ multiplex PCR reads. Among under 200,000 distinct CDR3 sequences listed, approximately 95% were seen once. In blood CD8+ and CD4+ T cells, TCR beta underwent sequencing. The TEMRA cells underwent FACS enrichment, while the CD8+ and CD4+ T cells underwent negative isolation.

The chain has TRBV7-9 and TRBJ2-4; 10 bases are shared with TRBD1. The source is a human donor with multiple sclerosis. The sequencing sample was made of CD8+ T cells from PBMCs. The DNA for the CDR3 is TGTGCCAGCAGCCCAGACCCGGGACAGGGGACCAAAAACATTCAGTACTTC. As protein: CASSPDPGQGTKNIQYF.